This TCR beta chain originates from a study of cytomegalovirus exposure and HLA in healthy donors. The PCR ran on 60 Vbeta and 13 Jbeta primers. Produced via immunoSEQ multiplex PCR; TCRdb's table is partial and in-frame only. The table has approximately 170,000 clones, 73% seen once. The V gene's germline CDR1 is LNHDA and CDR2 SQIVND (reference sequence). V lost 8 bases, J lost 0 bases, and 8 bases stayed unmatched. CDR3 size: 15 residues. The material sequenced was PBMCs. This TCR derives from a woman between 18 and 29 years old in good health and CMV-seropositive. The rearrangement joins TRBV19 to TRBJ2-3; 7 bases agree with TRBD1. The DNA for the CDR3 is TGTGCCAGTCCCCGACAGGGAGTTAGCACAGATACGCAGTATTTT. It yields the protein CASPRQGVSTDTQYF.